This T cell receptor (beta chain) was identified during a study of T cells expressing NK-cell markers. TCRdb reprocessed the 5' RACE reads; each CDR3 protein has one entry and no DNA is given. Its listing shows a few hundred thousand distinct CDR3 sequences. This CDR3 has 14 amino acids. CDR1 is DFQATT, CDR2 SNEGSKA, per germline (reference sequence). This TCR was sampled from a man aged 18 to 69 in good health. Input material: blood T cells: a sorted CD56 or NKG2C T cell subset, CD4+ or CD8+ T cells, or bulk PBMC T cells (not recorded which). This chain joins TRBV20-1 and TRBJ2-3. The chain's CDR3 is CSARDPKKTDTQYF.